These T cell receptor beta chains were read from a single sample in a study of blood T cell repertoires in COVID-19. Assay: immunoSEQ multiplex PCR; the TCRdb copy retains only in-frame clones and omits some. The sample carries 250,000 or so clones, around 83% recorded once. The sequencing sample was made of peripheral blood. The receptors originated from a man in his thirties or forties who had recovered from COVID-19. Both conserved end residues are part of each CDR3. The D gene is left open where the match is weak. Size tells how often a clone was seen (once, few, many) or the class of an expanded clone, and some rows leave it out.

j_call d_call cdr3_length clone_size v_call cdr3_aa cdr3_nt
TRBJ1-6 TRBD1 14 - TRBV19 CASGPGQGWSPLHF TGTGCCAGCGGACCGGGACAGGGATGGTCACCCCTCCACTTT
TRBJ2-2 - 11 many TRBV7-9 CASMRTGELFF TGTGCCAGCATGAGGACCGGGGAGCTGTTTTTT
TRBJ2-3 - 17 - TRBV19 CASSIGGASDSTDTQYF TGTGCCAGTAGTATTGGGGGGGCCTCAGATAGCACAGATACGCAGTATTTT
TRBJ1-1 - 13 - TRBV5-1 CASSWDTESWAFF TGCGCCAGCAGCTGGGACACAGAAAGTTGGGCTTTCTTT
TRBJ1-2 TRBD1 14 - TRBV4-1 CASNPSDRDLGYTF TGCGCCAGCAACCCCTCAGACAGGGATCTTGGCTACACCTTC
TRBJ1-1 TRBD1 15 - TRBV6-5 CASSRGGAANTEAFF TGTGCCAGCAGCCGAGGGGGCGCGGCTAACACTGAAGCTTTCTTT
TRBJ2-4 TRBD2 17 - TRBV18 CASSPRAGLAGKNIQYF TGTGCCAGCTCACCCAGGGCAGGACTAGCGGGGAAAAACATTCAGTACTTC
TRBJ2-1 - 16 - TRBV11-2 CASSFPPAVSYNEQFF TGTGCCAGCAGCTTCCCCCCGGCGGTCTCCTACAATGAGCAGTTCTTC
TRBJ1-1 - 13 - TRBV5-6 CASSGTPGGEAFF TGTGCCAGCTCCGGGACCCCGGGAGGTGAAGCTTTCTTT
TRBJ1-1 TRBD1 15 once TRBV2 CASRRRQGVGTEAFF TGTGCCAGCAGGCGCAGACAGGGGGTGGGAACTGAAGCTTTCTTT
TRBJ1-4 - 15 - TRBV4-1 CASSDTGATNEKLFF TGCGCCAGCAGCGATACAGGAGCGACTAATGAAAAACTGTTTTTT
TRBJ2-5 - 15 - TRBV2 CASSEGGPRGETQYF TGTGCCAGCAGTGAAGGCGGACCAAGGGGGGAGACCCAGTACTTC
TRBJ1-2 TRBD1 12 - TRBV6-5 CASRGQVAGYTF TGTGCCAGCAGGGGACAGGTAGCCGGCTACACCTTC
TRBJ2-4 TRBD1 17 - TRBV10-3 CAISESGQGSFGDIQYF TGTGCCATCAGTGAGTCGGGACAGGGTAGTTTCGGGGACATTCAGTACTTC
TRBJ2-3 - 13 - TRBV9 CASSVDTTDTQYF TGTGCCAGCAGCGTAGACACCACAGATACGCAGTATTTT
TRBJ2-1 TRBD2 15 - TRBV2 CASSSTSGGAYEQFF TGTGCCAGCAGTTCTACTAGCGGGGGGGCCTATGAGCAGTTCTTC
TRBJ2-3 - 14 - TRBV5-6 CASSPPGVLDTQYF TGTGCCAGCAGCCCACCCGGGGTCCTGGATACGCAGTATTTT
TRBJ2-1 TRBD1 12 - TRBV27 CASSHEGAEQFF TGTGCCAGCAGTCACGAGGGGGCTGAGCAGTTCTTC
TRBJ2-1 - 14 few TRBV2 CASVRGSSYNEQFF TGTGCCAGCGTACGGGGGAGCTCCTACAATGAGCAGTTCTTC
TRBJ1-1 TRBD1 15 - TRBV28 CASSLRGTGATEAFF TGTGCCAGCAGTCTTCGAGGGACAGGGGCCACTGAAGCTTTCTTT
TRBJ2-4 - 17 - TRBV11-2 CASSLELGGPAKNIQYF TGTGCCAGCAGCTTAGAGTTGGGGGGGCCTGCCAAAAACATTCAGTACTTC
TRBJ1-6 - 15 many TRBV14 CASSQGGGNNSPLHF TGTGCCAGCAGCCAAGGCGGGGGGAATAATTCACCCCTCCACTTT
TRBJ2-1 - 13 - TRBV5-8 CASSSDRYNEQFF TGTGCCAGCAGCTCCGACAGGTACAATGAGCAGTTCTTC
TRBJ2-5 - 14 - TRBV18 CASSPMGMQETQYF TGTGCCAGCTCACCAATGGGCATGCAAGAGACCCAGTACTTC
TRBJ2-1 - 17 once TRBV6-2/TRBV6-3 CASSSPSDLEAYNEQFF TGTGCCAGCAGTTCTCCTTCAGACCTGGAGGCCTACAATGAGCAGTTCTTC
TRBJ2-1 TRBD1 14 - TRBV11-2 CASSFTRDRGYEFF TGTGCCAGCAGCTTTACCCGGGACAGGGGGTATGAGTTCTTC
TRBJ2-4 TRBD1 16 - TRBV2 CASSGTGGADLGIQYF TGTGCCAGCAGTGGAACAGGGGGCGCCGACTTGGGCATTCAGTACTTC
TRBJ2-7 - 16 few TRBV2 CASSGIRSGVRYEQYF TGTGCCAGCAGTGGGATCCGATCCGGGGTCCGGTACGAGCAGTACTTC
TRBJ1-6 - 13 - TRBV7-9 CASSLGTVTPLHF TGTGCCAGCAGCTTAGGGACAGTAACACCCCTCCACTTT
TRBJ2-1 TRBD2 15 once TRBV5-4 CASSLAGVIGNEQFF TGTGCCAGCAGCTTAGCGGGGGTAATCGGCAATGAGCAGTTCTTC
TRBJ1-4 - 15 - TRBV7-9 CASSLEGHSGEKLFF TGTGCCAGCAGCTTAGAAGGACATTCCGGGGAAAAACTGTTTTTT
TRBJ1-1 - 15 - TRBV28 CASSLRLRSETEAFF TGTGCCAGCAGCCTCCGACTCCGATCGGAGACTGAAGCTTTCTTT
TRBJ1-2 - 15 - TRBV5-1 CASSLNPGGNYGYTF TGCGCCAGCAGCCTAAACCCCGGAGGGAACTATGGCTACACCTTC
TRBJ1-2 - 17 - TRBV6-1 CASSDASGSAPLGGYTF TGTGCCAGCAGTGACGCCTCCGGGAGCGCCCCTTTGGGTGGCTACACCTTC
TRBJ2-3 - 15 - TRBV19 CASRSNSGRADTQYF TGTGCCAGTAGAAGTAATTCCGGGCGGGCAGATACGCAGTATTTT
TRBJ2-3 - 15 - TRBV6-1 CASSEVPEGTDTQYF TGTGCCAGCAGTGAAGTCCCAGAAGGCACAGATACGCAGTATTTT
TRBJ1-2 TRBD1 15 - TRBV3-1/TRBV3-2 CASSPGQGVSYGYTF TGTGCCAGCAGCCCAGGACAGGGAGTTTCCTATGGCTACACCTTC
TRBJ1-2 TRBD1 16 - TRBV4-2 CASSQDAGQGVYGYTF TGTGCCAGCAGCCAAGATGCGGGACAGGGGGTGTATGGCTACACCTTC
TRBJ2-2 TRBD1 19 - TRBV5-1 CASSLMAPGQGGGTGELFF TGCGCCAGCAGCTTGATGGCCCCAGGACAGGGTGGAGGCACCGGGGAGCTGTTTTTT
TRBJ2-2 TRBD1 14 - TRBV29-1 CSVRQGESTGELFF TGCAGCGTACGACAGGGGGAGAGCACCGGGGAGCTGTTTTTT
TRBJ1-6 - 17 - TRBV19 CASSPRFDTGSGSPLHF TGTGCCAGTAGTCCACGCTTCGACACTGGGTCAGGATCACCCCTCCACTTT
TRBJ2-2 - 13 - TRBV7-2 CASSRGGTGELFF TGTGCCAGCAGTAGGGGGGGCACCGGGGAGCTGTTTTTT
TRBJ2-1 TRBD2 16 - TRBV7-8 CASSSSPRGARYEQFF TGTGCCAGCAGCTCCTCCCCGCGGGGGGCTCGTTATGAGCAGTTCTTC
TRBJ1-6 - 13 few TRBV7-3 CASSHNGRSPLHF TGTGCCAGCAGCCACAATGGTCGATCACCCCTCCACTTT
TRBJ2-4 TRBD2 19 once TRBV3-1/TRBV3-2 CASSPVSTTSGALPGIQYF TGTGCCAGCAGCCCGGTTTCAACTACTAGCGGGGCCCTCCCGGGCATTCAGTACTTC
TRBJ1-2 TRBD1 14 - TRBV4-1 CASSRAQGEGGYTF TGCGCCAGCAGCCGAGCACAGGGGGAGGGTGGCTACACCTTC
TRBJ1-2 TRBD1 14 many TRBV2 CASSSRTGSNGYTF TGTGCCAGCAGTTCCCGGACAGGGAGTAACGGCTACACCTTC
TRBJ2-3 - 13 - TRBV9 CASSSPPGDTQYF TGTGCCAGCAGCTCGCCCCCCGGTGATACGCAGTATTTT
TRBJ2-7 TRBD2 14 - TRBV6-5 CASSLAGGLYEQYF TGTGCCAGCAGCTTAGCGGGGGGTTTGTACGAGCAGTACTTC